One TCR beta chain is described in this entry. Antigen: not known. This entry comes from a study of cytomegalovirus exposure and HLA in healthy donors. Amplification used 60 Vbeta primers and 13 Jbeta primers. Profiling relied on immunoSEQ multiplex PCR, and the TCRdb table lists in-frame clones only, not all of them. The sample has 140,000 or so clones; more than 75% are singletons. Study-level findings and limits: Confirmation was obtained in vitro that three CMV-associated chains are specific for CMV antigens.

CDR1 is MDHEN and CDR2 is SYDVKM in the germline V gene. CDR3 length: 14 amino acids. After removal of 6 bases from V and 5 bases from J, the junction contained 5 bases not matched to a gene. Sequences were obtained from PBMCs. The clonotype was recovered from a man in his forties in good health and CMV-seronegative. The chain carries TRBV28 and TRBJ2-7, with 12 bases that match TRBD1. The CDR3 protein is CASSGTGGLNEQYF. The CDR3 DNA reads TGTGCCAGCAGCGGGACAGGGGGCCTCAACGAGCAGTACTTC.